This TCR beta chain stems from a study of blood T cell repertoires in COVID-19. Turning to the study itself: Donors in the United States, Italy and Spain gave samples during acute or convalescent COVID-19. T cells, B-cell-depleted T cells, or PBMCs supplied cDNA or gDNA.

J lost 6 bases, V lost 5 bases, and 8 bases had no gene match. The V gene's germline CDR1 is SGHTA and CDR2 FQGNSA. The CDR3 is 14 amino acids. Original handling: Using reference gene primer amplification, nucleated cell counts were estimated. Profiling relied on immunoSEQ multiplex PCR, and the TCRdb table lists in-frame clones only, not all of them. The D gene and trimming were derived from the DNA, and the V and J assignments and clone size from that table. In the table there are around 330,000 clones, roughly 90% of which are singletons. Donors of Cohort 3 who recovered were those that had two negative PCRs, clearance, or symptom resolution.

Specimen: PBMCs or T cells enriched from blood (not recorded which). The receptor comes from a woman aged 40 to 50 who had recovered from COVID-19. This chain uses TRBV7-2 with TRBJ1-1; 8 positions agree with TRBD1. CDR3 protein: CASSPRQGRAEAFF. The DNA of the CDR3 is TGTGCCAGCAGCCCCCGACAGGGGAGGGCTGAAGCTTTCTTT.